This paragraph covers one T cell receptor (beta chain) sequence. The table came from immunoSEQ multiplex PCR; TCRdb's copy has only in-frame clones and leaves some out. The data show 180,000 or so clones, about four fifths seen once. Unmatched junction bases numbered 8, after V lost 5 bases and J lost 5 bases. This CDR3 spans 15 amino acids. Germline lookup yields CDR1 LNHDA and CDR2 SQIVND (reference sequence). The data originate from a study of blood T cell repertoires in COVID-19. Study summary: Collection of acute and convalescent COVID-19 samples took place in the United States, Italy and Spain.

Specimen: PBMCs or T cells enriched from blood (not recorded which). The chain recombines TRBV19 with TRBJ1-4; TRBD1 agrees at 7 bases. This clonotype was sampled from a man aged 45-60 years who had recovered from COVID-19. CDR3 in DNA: TGTGCCAGTAGTGCCTCGGGACAGAGCAATGAAAAACTGTTTTTT. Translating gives CASSASGQSNEKLFF.